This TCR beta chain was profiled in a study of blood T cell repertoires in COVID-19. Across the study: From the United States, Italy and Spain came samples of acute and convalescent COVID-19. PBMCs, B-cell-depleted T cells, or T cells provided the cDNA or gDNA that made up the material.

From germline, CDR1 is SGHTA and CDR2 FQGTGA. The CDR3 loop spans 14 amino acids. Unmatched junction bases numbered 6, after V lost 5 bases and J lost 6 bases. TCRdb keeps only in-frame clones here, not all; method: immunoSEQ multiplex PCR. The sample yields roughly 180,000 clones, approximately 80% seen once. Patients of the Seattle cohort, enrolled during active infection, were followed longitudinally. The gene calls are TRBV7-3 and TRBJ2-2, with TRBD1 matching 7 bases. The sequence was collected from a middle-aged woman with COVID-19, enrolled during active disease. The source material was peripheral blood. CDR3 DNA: TGTGCCAGCAGCCCCCAGGGGGACGCCGGGGAGCTGTTTTTT. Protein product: CASSPQGDAGELFF.